Listed below are T cell receptor beta chains from one sample, sequenced in a study of T-cell reconstitution after alpha-beta-depleted transplantation in children. TCRdb reprocessed the PCR reads via MiXCR and lists one record per CDR3 protein. Of about 640,000 distinct CDR3 sequences detected, over 15% appear once; the ten largest clones hold 1.1%. The sequencing here drew on PBMCs from the stem cell graft donor, taken from the stem cell graft. The receptors shown here come from a human donor who donated a stem cell graft to a child with acute myeloid leukemia. Both conserved end residues are part of each CDR3. A D gene is named only where the DNA matches it firmly. Clone sizes are given selectively: once, few, many, or a class where the clone is expanded.

clone size	J gene	D gene	V gene	CDR3 protein	CDR3 DNA
.	TRBJ2-1	TRBD2	TRBV7-2	CASSSIAGGPDEQFF	TGTGCCAGCAGTTCCATAGCGGGGGGGCCGGATGAGCAGTTCTTC
.	TRBJ2-3	TRBD1	TRBV20-1	CSASPDRGPRDTQYF	TGCAGTGCTAGTCCCGACAGGGGGCCAAGAGATACGCAGTATTTT
.	TRBJ1-2	.	TRBV30	CAWGLEGMGGYPF	TGTGCCTGGGGCTTGGAGGGGATGGGTGGCTACCCCTTC
few	TRBJ2-7	.	TRBV6-2/TRBV6-3	CASSYPQEQYF	TGTGCCAGCAGTTACCCTCAGGAGCAGTACTTC
many	TRBJ1-2	TRBD1	TRBV24-1	CATSGSGQGGGYTF	TGTGCCACCAGTGGTTCGGGACAGGGTGGCGGCTACACCTTC
few	TRBJ2-7	.	TRBV9	CASSVAAAGAPYEQYF	TGTGCCAGCAGCGTAGCGGCTGCGGGGGCGCCCTACGAGCAGTACTTC
many	TRBJ2-7	.	TRBV29-1	CSVALTGIEQYF	TGCAGCGTTGCACTAACAGGGATCGAGCAGTACTTC
many	TRBJ1-5	.	TRBV18	CASSIGAASNQPQHF	TGTGCCAGCTCAATAGGGGCGGCAAGCAATCAGCCCCAGCATTTT
few	TRBJ1-5	TRBD1	TRBV10-3	CAISEGQEPSNQPQHF	TGTGCCATCAGTGAAGGACAGGAGCCTAGCAATCAGCCCCAGCATTTT
many	TRBJ1-2	.	TRBV12-3/TRBV12-4	CASSFKGRNYGYTF	TGTGCCAGCAGTTTCAAGGGCCGAAACTATGGCTACACCTTC
few	TRBJ1-1	.	TRBV5-4	CASSPGTHSNTEAFF	TGTGCCAGCAGCCCCGGGACACACTCGAACACTGAAGCTTTCTTT
many	TRBJ2-7	.	TRBV25-1	CASSVELTYEQYF	TGTGCCAGCAGTGTGGAACTGACCTACGAGCAGTACTTC
many	TRBJ2-5	TRBD2	TRBV29-1	CSVDTGGKETQYF	TGCAGCGTTGATACGGGGGGTAAAGAGACCCAGTACTTC
many	TRBJ1-1	.	TRBV15	CATSRAVERAEAFF	TGTGCCACCAGTCGGGCTGTCGAACGGGCTGAAGCTTTCTTT
.	TRBJ1-5	.	TRBV6-2/TRBV6-3	CASSYVNRPQHF	TGTGCCAGCAGTTACGTCAACCGGCCCCAGCATTTT
.	TRBJ1-6	.	TRBV6-4	CASSDQGPYSPLHF	TGTGCCAGCAGTGACCAGGGGCCCTATTCACCCCTCCACTTT
few	TRBJ1-3	.	TRBV7-2	CASSLLGQTSGNTIYF	TGTGCCAGCAGCTTACTCGGACAGACCTCTGGAAACACCATATATTTT
.	TRBJ2-3	TRBD1	TRBV28	CASSLGQRRTDTQYF	TGTGCCAGCAGTTTGGGACAGCGACGCACAGATACGCAGTATTTT
.	TRBJ2-1	.	TRBV28	CASSFLPENEQFF	TGTGCCAGCAGTTTCCTTCCCGAGAATGAGCAGTTCTTC
many	TRBJ2-7	.	TRBV20-1	CSPNPPGNQRYYEQYF	TGCAGTCCCAACCCCCCAGGGAATCAACGGTACTACGAGCAGTACTTC
few	TRBJ1-1	.	TRBV6-1	CASTPQPNTEAFF	TGTGCCAGCACCCCCCAGCCGAACACTGAAGCTTTCTTT
many	TRBJ1-1	.	TRBV15	CATSRAAGTEAFF	TGTGCCACCAGCAGAGCAGCCGGGACCGAAGCTTTCTTT
many	TRBJ2-5	.	TRBV20-1	CSARRTGNQETQYF	TGCAGTGCTAGACGAACAGGAAACCAAGAGACCCAGTACTTC
many	TRBJ1-2	.	TRBV20-1	CSASRNSNYGYTF	TGCAGTGCTAGCAGGAACAGTAACTATGGCTACACCTTC
few	TRBJ2-1	.	TRBV7-7	CASSLGPENYNEQFF	TGTGCCAGCAGCTTAGGCCCAGAGAATTACAATGAGCAGTTCTTC
.	TRBJ1-6	TRBD1	TRBV7-9	CASSWDSKSLHF	TGTGCCAGCAGCTGGGACAGTAAGTCCCTCCACTTT